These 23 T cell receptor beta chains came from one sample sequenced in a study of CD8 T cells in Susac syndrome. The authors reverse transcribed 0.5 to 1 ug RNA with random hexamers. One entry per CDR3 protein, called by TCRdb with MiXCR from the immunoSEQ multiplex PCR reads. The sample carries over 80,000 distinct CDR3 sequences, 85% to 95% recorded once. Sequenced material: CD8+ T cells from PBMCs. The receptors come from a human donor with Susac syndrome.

The CDR3 spells CASSDSRGGTDTQYF. The CDR3 region has the DNA TGTGCCAGCAGTGACTCGCGGGGGGGCACAGATACGCAGTATTTT. The rearrangement links TRBV6-4 to TRBJ2-3, with 8 positions matching TRBD2. The CDR3 extends over 15 amino acids. Germline loops: CDR1 MRHNA, CDR2 SNTAGT. Losses at the gene ends were 0 bases for V and 1 base for J; bases not matched to a gene: 0.

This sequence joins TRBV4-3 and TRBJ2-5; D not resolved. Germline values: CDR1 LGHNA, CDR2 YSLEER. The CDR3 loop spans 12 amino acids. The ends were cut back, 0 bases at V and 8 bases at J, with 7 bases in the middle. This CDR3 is CASSQDSLTQYF. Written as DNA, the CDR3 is TGCGCCAGCAGCCAAGACAGTCTCACCCAGTACTTC.

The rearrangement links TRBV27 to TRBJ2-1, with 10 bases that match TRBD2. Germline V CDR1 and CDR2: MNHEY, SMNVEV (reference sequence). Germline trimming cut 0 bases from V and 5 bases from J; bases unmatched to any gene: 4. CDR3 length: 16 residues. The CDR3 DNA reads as TGTGCCAGCAGTTTATCTCTAGCGGGGGTTAACAATGAGCAGTTCTTC. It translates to CASSLSLAGVNNEQFF.

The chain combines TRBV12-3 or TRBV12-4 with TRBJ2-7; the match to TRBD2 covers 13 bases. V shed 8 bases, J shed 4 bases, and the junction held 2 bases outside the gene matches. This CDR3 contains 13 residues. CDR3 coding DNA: TGTGCCAGCGGACTAGCGGGGGATTACGAGCAGTACTTC. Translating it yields CASGLAGDYEQYF.

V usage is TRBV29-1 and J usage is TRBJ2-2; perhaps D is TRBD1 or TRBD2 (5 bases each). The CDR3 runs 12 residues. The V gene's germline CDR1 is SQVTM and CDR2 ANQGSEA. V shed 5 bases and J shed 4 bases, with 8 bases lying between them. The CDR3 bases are TGCAGCGTTCCAGGGACCACCGGGGAGCTGTTTTTT. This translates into CSVPGTTGELFF.

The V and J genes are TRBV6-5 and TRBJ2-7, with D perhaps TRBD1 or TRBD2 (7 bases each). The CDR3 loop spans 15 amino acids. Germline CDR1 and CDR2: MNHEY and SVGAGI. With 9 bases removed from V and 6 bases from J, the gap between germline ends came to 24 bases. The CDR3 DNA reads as TGTGCCAGTCAATTCCAGGGGGAGGGAGATCTCGAGCAGTACTTC. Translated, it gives CASQFQGEGDLEQYF.

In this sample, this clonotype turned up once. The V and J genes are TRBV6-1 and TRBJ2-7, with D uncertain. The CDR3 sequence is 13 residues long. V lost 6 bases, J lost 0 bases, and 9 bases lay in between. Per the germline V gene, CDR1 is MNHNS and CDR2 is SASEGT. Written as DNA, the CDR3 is TGTGCCAGCAGGGACGTCAGCTCCTACGAGCAGTACTTC. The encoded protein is CASRDVSSYEQYF.

DNA for the CDR3: TGTGCCAGCAGGGAGCTAGGGACGGAGCAGTTCTTC. Protein: CASRELGTEQFF. This chain connects TRBV12-3 or TRBV12-4 to TRBJ2-1, with D perhaps given as TRBD1 or TRBD2 (5 bases each). V was shortened by 6 bases and J by 10 bases, with 13 bases between the two germline ends. The CDR3 spans 12 residues.

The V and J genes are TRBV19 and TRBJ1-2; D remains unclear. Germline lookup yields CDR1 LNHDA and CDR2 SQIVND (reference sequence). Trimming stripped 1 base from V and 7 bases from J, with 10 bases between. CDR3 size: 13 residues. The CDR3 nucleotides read TGTGCCAGTAGTATAGTAGCTCCCGCTGGCTACACCTTC. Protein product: CASSIVAPAGYTF.

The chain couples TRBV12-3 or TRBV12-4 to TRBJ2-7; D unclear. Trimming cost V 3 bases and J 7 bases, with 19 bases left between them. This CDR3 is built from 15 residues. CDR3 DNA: TGTGCCAGCAGTTTTCAGCTTCGGACGCTACGGGAGCAGTACTTC. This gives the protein CASSFQLRTLREQYF.

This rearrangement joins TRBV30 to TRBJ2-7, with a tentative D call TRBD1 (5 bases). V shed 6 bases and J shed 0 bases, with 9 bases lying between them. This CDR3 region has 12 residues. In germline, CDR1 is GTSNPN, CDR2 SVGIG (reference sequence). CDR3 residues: CACRASSYEQYF. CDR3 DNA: TGTGCCTGCAGGGCCAGCTCCTACGAGCAGTACTTC.

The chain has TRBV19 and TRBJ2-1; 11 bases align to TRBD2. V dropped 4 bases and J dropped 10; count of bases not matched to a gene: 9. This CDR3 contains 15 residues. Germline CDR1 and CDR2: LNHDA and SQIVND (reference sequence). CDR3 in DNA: TGTGCCAGTAGTACGGGACTAGCGGAGCCCAGCGAGCAGTTCTTC. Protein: CASSTGLAEPSEQFF.

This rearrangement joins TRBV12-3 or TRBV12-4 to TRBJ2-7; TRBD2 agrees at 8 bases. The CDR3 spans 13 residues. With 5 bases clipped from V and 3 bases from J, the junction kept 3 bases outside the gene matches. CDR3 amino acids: CASSTSGVYEQYF. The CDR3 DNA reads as TGTGCCAGCAGTACTAGCGGAGTCTACGAGCAGTACTTC.

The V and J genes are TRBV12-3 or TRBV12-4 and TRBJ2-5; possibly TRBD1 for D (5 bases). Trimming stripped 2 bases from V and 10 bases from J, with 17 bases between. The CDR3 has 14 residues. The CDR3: CASSLSGLVGGQYF. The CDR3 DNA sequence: TGTGCCAGCAGTTTATCAGGGTTGGTAGGTGGCCAGTACTTC.

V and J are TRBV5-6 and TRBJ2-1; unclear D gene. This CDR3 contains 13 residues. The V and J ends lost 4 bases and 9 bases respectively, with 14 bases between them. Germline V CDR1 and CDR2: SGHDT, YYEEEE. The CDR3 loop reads CASSHTAQPEQFF. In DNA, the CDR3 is TGTGCCAGCAGCCATACAGCTCAACCTGAGCAGTTCTTC. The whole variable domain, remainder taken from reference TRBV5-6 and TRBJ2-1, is DAGVTQSPTHLIKTRGQQVTLRCSPKSGHDTVSWYQQALGQGPQFIFQYYEEEERQRGNFPDRFSGHQFPNYSSELNVNALLLGDSALYLCASSHTAQPEQFFGPGTRLTVL.

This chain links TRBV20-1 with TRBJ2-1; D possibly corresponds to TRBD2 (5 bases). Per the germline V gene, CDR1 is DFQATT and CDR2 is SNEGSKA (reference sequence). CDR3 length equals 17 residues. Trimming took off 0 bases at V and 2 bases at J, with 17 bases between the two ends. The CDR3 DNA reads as TGCAGTGCTAGAGATGACAACGGGGTCGTAACCTACAATGAGCAGTTCTTC. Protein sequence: CSARDDNGVVTYNEQFF.

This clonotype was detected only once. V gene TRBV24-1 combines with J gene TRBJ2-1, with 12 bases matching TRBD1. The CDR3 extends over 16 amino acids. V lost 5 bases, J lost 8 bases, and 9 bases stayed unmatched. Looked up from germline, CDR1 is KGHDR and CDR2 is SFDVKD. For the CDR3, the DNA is TGTGCCACCAGTGCTCATCGGGACAGGGGGCTTGATGAGCAGTTCTTC. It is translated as CATSAHRDRGLDEQFF.

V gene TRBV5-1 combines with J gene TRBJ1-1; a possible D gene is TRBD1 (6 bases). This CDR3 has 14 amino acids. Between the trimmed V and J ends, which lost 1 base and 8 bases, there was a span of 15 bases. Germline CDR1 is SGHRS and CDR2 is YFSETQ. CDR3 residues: CASSLYQGNAEAFF. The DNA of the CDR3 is TGCGCCAGCAGCTTGTATCAGGGGAACGCCGAAGCTTTCTTT.

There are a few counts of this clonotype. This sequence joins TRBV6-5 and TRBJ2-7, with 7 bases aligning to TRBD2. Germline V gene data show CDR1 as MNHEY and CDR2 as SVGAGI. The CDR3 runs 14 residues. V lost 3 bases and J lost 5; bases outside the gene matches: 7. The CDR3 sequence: CASSYILAENEQYF. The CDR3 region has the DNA TGTGCCAGCAGTTATATCCTAGCGGAGAACGAGCAGTACTTC.

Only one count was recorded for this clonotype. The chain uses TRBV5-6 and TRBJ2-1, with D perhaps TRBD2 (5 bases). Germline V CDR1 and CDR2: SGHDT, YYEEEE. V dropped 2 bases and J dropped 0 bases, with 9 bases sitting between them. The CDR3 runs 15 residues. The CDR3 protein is CASSLAESSYNEQFF. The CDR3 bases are TGTGCCAGCAGCTTAGCGGAGAGCTCCTACAATGAGCAGTTCTTC. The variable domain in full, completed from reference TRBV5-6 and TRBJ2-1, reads DAGVTQSPTHLIKTRGQQVTLRCSPKSGHDTVSWYQQALGQGPQFIFQYYEEEERQRGNFPDRFSGHQFPNYSSELNVNALLLGDSALYLCASSLAESSYNEQFFGPGTRLTVL.

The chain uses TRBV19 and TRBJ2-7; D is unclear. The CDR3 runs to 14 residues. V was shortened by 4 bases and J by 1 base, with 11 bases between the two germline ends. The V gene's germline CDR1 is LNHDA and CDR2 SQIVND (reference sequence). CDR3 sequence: CASSTFGSSYEQYF. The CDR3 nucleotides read TGTGCCAGTAGTACTTTCGGATCTTCCTACGAGCAGTACTTC.

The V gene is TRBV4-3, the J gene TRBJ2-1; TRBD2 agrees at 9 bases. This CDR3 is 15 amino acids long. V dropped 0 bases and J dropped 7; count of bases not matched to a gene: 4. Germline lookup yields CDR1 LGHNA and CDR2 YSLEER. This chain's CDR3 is CASSQDTTSGNEQFF. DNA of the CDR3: TGCGCCAGCAGCCAAGATACGACTAGCGGTAATGAGCAGTTCTTC.

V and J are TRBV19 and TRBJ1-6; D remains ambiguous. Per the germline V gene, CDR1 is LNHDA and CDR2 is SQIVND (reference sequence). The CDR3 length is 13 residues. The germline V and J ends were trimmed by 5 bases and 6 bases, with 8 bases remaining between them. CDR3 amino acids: CASSVDLNSPLHF. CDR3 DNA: TGTGCCAGTAGTGTCGACCTTAATTCACCCCTCCACTTT.